The following is a T cell receptor beta chain sequence with its context. Antigen unknown. The entry originates in a study of CD8+ T cells in alopecia areata. General study points: In patients, TCRs were shared less clearly than in mice, and HLA may possibly be involved. In scalp samples, resident alphabeta T cells of normal skin are also sequenced. The study found higher clonality in lesional than normal scalp, especially in alopecia totalis/universalis.

As part of sample collection, lesional scalp punch biopsies and peripheral blood were taken from alopecia areata patients. Isolated RNA was reverse transcribed into cDNA used as the sequencing template. Some clones are missing from TCRdb's copy, which holds only in-frame ones; the method was immunoSEQ multiplex PCR. Of 100,000 to 150,000 clones in the sample, around 48% were seen once. Germline CDR1 SGHTA, CDR2 FQGNSA. The CDR3 is 12 amino acids. V was pared by 0 bases and J by 10 bases, with 7 bases between. The chain joins TRBV7-2 to TRBJ2-1; D gene ambiguous. This receptor was identified in a human donor with alopecia areata. Sequenced: NKG2D-low CD8+ T cells sorted from blood. The CDR3 nucleotides read TGTGCCAGCAGCTTAGCGGGTGGAGAGCAGTTCTTC. Translated, it gives CASSLAGGEQFF.